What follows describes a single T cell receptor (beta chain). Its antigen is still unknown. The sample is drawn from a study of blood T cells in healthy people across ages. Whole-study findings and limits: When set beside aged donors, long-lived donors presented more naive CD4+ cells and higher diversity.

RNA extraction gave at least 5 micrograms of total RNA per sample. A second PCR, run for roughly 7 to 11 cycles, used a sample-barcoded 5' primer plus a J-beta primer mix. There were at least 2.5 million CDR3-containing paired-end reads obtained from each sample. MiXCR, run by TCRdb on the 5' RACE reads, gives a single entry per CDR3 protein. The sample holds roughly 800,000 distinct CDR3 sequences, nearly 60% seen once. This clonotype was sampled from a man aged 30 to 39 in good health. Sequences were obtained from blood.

CDR3 in amino acids: CASRGVSDTQYF. The DNA of the CDR3 is TGTGCCTCCCGGGGGGTATCAGATACGCAGTATTTT. The genes are TRBV12-3 or TRBV12-4 and TRBJ2-3, with 7 bases lining up with TRBD2. The trim removed 11 bases at V and 4 bases at J, leaving 6 bases unmatched. The CDR3 length is 12 residues.